The rows below give T cell receptor beta chains drawn from one sample of a study of cytomegalovirus exposure and HLA in healthy donors. Method: immunoSEQ multiplex PCR; TCRdb's copy keeps in-frame clones and lacks some. Found here are about 160,000 clones, about 75% of them singletons; the top ten hold roughly 2%. The sequenced sample consisted of PBMCs. All receptors come from a female donor in good health and CMV-seronegative. The CDR3 runs from the conserved cysteine through the conserved F or W. The D gene is left open where the match is weak. Some rows mark clone size as missing; the rest say once, few, many or name a class of expanded clone.

size	V	J	D	CDR3	DNA
-	TRBV11-2	TRBJ1-1	TRBD1	CASRTSGQGNTEAFF	TGTGCCAGCAGGACAAGCGGACAGGGAAACACTGAAGCTTTCTTT
-	TRBV5-1	TRBJ2-5	TRBD1	CASSFLTGGIETQYF	TGCGCCAGCAGCTTTCTGACAGGGGGGATAGAGACCCAGTACTTC
-	TRBV30	TRBJ1-5	TRBD1	CAWSTRQGRRNQPQHF	TGTGCCTGGAGTACCAGACAGGGTCGCCGCAATCAGCCCCAGCATTTT
-	TRBV4-2	TRBJ2-7	TRBD2	CASSTRPGLAGVNAYEQYF	TGTGCCAGCAGCACCCGACCGGGACTAGCGGGTGTCAACGCCTACGAGCAGTACTTC
-	TRBV6-5	TRBJ2-2	TRBD2	CASRTGTRNTGELFF	TGTGCCAGCAGGACCGGGACTAGGAACACCGGGGAGCTGTTTTTT
-	TRBV6-4	TRBJ2-1	-	CASSDSNTNEQFF	TGTGCCAGCAGTGACTCGAACACAAATGAGCAGTTCTTC
-	TRBV20-1	TRBJ2-5	-	CSASPEETQYF	TGCAGTGCTAGCCCTGAGGAGACCCAGTACTTC
-	TRBV6-1	TRBJ1-1	TRBD1	CASRGDRVGPEAFF	TGTGCCAGCAGGGGGGACAGGGTAGGCCCTGAAGCTTTCTTT
-	TRBV9	TRBJ2-1	TRBD1	CASSPRGGQGYNEQFF	TGTGCCAGCAGCCCCCGGGGGGGACAGGGGTACAATGAGCAGTTCTTC
-	TRBV25-1	TRBJ2-1	-	CASSESVSYNEQFF	TGTGCCAGCAGTGAATCGGTCTCCTACAATGAGCAGTTCTTC
-	TRBV6-6	TRBJ2-5	TRBD2	CASTEGGTSFVTQYF	TGTGCCAGCACAGAAGGGGGGACTAGCTTTGTGACCCAGTACTTC
-	TRBV30	TRBJ1-1	-	CAWSGTGPEAF	TGTGCCTGGAGTGGTACAGGCCCAGAGGCCTTT
once	TRBV9	TRBJ1-2	TRBD1	CASSPGQVVLSGGYTF	TGTGCCAGCAGCCCAGGACAGGTGGTGTTATCGGGTGGCTACACCTTC
-	TRBV14	TRBJ2-1	TRBD2	CASSQGPGLAGALNEQFF	TGTGCCAGCAGCCAAGGCCCCGGACTAGCGGGAGCCCTCAATGAGCAGTTCTTC
-	TRBV30	TRBJ2-2	TRBD2	CAGRETSGSTGELFF	TGTGCCGGACGAGAGACTAGCGGGAGTACCGGGGAGCTGTTTTTT
few	TRBV2	TRBJ2-3	-	CASSEAKGSTDTQYF	TGTGCCAGCAGTGAAGCGAAGGGGAGCACAGATACGCAGTATTTT
-	TRBV9	TRBJ2-1	TRBD2	CASSVVSGGHNEQFF	TGTGCCAGCAGCGTAGTGTCGGGAGGACACAATGAGCAGTTCTTC
-	TRBV5-1	TRBJ1-2	TRBD1	CASSLSTRGQGTGGYTF	TGCGCCAGCAGCTTGTCAACTCGGGGACAGGGAACGGGTGGCTACACCTTC
-	TRBV7-3	TRBJ1-1	TRBD1	CASSLYARQGADTEAFF	TGTGCCAGCAGCTTATATGCCCGACAGGGGGCGGACACTGAAGCTTTCTTT
-	TRBV2	TRBJ2-4	TRBD1	CASSDRGYIQYF	TGTGCCAGCAGCGACAGGGGTTACATTCAGTACTTC
-	TRBV6-6	TRBJ2-1	TRBD2	CASNVAGLNEQFF	TGTGCCAGCAACGTAGCGGGACTGAATGAGCAGTTCTTC
-	TRBV28	TRBJ1-2	TRBD1	CASSPATGDYGYTF	TGTGCCAGCAGTCCCGCCACAGGGGACTATGGCTACACCTTC
-	TRBV5-1	TRBJ1-1	TRBD1	CASSQTGVNTEAFF	TGCGCCAGCAGCCAGACAGGGGTCAACACTGAAGCTTTCTTT
-	TRBV7-8	TRBJ1-1	TRBD1	CASSSWTGETEAFF	TGTGCCAGCAGCTCCTGGACAGGGGAGACTGAAGCTTTCTTT